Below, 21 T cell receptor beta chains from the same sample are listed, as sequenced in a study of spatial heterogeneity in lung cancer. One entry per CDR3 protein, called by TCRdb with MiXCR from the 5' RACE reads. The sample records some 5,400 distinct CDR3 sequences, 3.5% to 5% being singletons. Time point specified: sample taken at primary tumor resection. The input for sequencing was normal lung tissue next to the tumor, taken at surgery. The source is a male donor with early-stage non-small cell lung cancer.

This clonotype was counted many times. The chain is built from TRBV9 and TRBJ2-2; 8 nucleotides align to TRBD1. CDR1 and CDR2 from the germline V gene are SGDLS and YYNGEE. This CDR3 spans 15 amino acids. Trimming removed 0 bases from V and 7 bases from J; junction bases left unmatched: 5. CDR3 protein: CASSVETGGIGELFF. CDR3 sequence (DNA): TGTGCCAGCAGCGTAGAAACAGGGGGGATCGGGGAGCTGTTTTTT.

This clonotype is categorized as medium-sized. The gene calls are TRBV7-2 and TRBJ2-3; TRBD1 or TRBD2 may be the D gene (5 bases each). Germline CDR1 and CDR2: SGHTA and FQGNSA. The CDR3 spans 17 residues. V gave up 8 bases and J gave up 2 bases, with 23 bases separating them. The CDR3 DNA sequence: TGTGCCAGCCATCCTGGGGGATGGGGAACCTACACAGATACGCAGTATTTT. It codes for CASHPGGWGTYTDTQYF.

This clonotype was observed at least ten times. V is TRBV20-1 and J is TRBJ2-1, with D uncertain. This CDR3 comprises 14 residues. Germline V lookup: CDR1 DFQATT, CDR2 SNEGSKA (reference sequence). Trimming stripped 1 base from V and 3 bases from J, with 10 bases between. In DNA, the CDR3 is TGCAGTGCTAGAGGTGAGGCCATCTACAATGAGCAGTTCTTC. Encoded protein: CSARGEAIYNEQFF.

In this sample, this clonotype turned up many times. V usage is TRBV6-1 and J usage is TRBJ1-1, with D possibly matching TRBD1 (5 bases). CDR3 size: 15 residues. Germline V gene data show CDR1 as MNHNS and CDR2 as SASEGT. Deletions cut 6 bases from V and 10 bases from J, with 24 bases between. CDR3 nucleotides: TGTGCCAGCAGCCCCGTTAGGGAGGGGCGTTACCCAGCTTTCTTT. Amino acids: CASSPVREGRYPAFF.

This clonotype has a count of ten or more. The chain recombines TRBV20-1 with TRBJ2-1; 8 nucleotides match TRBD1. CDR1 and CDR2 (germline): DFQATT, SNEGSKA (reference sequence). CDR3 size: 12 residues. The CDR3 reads CSSGGAENEQFF. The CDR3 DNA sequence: TGCAGCTCAGGGGGCGCCGAGAATGAGCAGTTCTTC.

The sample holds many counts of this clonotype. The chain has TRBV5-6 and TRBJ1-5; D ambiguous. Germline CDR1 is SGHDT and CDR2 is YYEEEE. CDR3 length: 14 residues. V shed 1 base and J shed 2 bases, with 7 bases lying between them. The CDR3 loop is CASSLQSGNQPQHF. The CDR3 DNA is TGTGCCAGCAGCTTGCAGTCCGGCAATCAGCCCCAGCATTTT.

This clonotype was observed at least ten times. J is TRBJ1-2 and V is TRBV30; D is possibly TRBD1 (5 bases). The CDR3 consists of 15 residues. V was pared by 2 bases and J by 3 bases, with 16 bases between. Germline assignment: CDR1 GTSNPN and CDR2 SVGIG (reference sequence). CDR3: CAWSPRGPKYYGYTF. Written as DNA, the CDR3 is TGTGCCTGGAGTCCTCGGGGCCCTAAGTACTATGGCTACACCTTC.

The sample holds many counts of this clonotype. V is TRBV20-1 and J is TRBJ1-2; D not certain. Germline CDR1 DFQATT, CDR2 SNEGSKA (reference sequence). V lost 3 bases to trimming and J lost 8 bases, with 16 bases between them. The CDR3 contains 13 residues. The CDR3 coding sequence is TGCAGTGCTAGCCCCCTAGAGGCCCACGGCTACACCTTC. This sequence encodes CSASPLEAHGYTF.

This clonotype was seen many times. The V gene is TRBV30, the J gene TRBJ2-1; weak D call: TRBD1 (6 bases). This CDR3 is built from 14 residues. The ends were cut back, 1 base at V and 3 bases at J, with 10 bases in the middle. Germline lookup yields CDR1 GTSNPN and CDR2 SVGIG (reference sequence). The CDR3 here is CAWSETGVYNEQFF. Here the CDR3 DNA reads TGTGCCTGGAGTGAGACAGGCGTCTACAATGAGCAGTTCTTC.

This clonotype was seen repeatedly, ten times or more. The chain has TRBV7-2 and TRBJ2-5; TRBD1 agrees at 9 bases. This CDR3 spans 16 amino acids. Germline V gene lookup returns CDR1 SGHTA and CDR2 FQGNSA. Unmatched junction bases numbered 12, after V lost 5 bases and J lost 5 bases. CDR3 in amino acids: CASSLGTGWQEETQYF. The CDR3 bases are TGTGCCAGCAGCCTCGGGACAGGGTGGCAAGAGGAGACCCAGTACTTC.

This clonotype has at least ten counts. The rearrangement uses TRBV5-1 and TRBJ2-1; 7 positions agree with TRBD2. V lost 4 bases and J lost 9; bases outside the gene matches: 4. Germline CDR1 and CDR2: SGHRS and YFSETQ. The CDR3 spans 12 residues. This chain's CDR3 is CASSEPGGEQFF. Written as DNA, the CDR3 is TGCGCCAGCAGCGAGCCGGGGGGTGAGCAGTTCTTC.

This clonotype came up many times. The CDR3 is CASSLSSSYEQYF. The CDR3 DNA reads as TGCGCCAGCAGTCTCAGCAGCTCCTACGAGCAGTACTTC. This chain uses TRBV10-2 with TRBJ2-7; D uncertain. Trimming pared 5 bases from V and 0 bases from J, leaving 8 bases between. This CDR3 comprises 13 residues. Germline V gene lookup returns CDR1 WSHSY and CDR2 SAAADI.

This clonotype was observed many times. CDR3 region: CSASFGDTQYF. DNA for the CDR3: TGCAGTGCTAGCTTTGGAGATACGCAGTATTTT. The chain links TRBV20-1 to TRBJ2-3; D not certain. The CDR3 is 11 amino acids. V gave up 3 bases and J gave up 5 bases, with 6 bases separating them. Germline assignment: CDR1 DFQATT and CDR2 SNEGSKA (reference sequence).

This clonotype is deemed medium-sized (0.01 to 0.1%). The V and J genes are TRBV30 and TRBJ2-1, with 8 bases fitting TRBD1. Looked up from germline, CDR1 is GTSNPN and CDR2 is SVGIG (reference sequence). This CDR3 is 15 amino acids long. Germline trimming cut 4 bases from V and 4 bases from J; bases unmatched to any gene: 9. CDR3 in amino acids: CAWTAGGFGYNEQFF. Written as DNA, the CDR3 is TGTGCCTGGACGGCAGGGGGCTTTGGATACAATGAGCAGTTCTTC.

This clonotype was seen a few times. CDR3 sequence (DNA): TGTGCCAGCTCACCACCGGGGTGGACTGAAGCTTTCTTT. The encoded protein is CASSPPGWTEAFF. This sequence joins TRBV18 and TRBJ1-1, with D hard to call. V lost 0 bases to trimming and J lost 5 bases, with 7 bases between them. Per germline, CDR1 KGHSH and CDR2 LQKENI. The CDR3 extends over 13 amino acids. The variable domain in full, completed from reference TRBV18 and TRBJ1-1, reads NAGVMQNPRHLVRRRGQEARLRCSPMKGHSHVYWYRQLPEEGLKFMVYLQKENIIDESGMPKERFSAEFPKEGPSILRIQQVVRGDSAAYFCASSPPGWTEAFFGQGTRLTVV.

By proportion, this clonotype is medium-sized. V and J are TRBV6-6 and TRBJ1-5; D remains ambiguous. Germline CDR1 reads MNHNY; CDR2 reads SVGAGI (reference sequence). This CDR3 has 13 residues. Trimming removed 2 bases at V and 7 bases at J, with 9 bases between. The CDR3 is CASSYGNWQPQHF. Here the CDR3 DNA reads TGTGCCAGCAGTTACGGGAATTGGCAGCCCCAGCATTTT.

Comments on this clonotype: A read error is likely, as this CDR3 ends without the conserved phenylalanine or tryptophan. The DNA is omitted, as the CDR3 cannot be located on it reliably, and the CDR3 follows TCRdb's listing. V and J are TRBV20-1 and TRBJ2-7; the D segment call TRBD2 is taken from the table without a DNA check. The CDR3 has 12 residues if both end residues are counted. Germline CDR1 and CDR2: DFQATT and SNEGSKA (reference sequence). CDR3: CRARETGDEQDL.

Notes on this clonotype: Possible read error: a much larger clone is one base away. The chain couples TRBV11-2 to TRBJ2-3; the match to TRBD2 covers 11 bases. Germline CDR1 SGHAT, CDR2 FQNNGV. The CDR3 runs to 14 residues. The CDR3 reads CVSSATSGVDTQYF. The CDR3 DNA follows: TGTGTCAGCAGCGCGACTAGCGGGGTGGATACGCAGTATTTT.

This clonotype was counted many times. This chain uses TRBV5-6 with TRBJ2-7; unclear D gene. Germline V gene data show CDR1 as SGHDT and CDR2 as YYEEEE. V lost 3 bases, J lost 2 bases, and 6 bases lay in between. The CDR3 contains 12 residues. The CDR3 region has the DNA TGTGCCAGCAGCTCCACACCCTACGAGCAGTACTTC. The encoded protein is CASSSTPYEQYF.

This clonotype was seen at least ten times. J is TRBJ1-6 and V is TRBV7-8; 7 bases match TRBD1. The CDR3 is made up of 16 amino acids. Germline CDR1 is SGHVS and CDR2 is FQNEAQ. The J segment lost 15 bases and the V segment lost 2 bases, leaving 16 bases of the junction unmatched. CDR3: CASSLTRQGQLGNLHF. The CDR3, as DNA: TGTGCCAGCAGCTTAACGAGACAGGGACAATTAGGGAACCTCCACTTT.

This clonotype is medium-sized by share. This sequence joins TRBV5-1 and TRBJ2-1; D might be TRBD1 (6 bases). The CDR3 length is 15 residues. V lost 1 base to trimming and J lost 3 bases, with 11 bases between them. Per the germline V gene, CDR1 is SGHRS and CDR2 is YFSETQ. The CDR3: CASSLSQGLYNEQFF. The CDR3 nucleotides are TGCGCCAGCAGCTTGTCCCAGGGGCTCTACAATGAGCAGTTCTTC.